This T cell receptor beta chain was documented in a study of T cells after yellow fever vaccination. General study points: Subsequent booster samples again held most clones from primary vaccination (96% CD4, approximately 86% CD8).

With respect to this clonotype: What it binds is unknown.

MiXCR, run by TCRdb on the 5' RACE reads, gives a single entry per CDR3 protein. The sample includes hundreds of thousands of distinct CDR3 sequences, roughly 12% seen only once; the top ten take under 15%. Germline lookup yields CDR1 LNHDA and CDR2 SQIVND (reference sequence). CDR3 length: 12 residues. V was pared by 3 bases and J by 4 bases, with 5 bases between. The rearrangement uses TRBV19 and TRBJ2-3; D is uncertain. The TCR originated in a man aged 25 to 40 who received the YFV17D yellow fever vaccine. The material sequenced was PBMCs, taken on the day of the yellow fever booster vaccination. The CDR3 coding sequence is TGTGCCAGTAGTATTGATGCAGATACGCAGTATTTT. This encodes CASSIDADTQYF.